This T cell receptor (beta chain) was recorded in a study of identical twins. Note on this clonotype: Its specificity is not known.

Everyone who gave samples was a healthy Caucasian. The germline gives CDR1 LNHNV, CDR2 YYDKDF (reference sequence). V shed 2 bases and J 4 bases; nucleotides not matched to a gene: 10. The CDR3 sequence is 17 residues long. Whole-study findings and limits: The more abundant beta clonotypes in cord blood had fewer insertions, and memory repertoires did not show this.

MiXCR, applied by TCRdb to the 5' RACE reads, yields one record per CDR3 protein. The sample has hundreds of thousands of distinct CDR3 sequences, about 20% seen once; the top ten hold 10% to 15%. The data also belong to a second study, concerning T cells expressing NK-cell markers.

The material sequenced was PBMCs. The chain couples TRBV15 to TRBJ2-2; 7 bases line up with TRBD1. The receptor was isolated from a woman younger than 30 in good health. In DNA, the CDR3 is TGTGCCACCAGCAGACTTTACCGGGACAGAGGCACCGGGGAGCTGTTTTTT. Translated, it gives CATSRLYRDRGTGELFF.